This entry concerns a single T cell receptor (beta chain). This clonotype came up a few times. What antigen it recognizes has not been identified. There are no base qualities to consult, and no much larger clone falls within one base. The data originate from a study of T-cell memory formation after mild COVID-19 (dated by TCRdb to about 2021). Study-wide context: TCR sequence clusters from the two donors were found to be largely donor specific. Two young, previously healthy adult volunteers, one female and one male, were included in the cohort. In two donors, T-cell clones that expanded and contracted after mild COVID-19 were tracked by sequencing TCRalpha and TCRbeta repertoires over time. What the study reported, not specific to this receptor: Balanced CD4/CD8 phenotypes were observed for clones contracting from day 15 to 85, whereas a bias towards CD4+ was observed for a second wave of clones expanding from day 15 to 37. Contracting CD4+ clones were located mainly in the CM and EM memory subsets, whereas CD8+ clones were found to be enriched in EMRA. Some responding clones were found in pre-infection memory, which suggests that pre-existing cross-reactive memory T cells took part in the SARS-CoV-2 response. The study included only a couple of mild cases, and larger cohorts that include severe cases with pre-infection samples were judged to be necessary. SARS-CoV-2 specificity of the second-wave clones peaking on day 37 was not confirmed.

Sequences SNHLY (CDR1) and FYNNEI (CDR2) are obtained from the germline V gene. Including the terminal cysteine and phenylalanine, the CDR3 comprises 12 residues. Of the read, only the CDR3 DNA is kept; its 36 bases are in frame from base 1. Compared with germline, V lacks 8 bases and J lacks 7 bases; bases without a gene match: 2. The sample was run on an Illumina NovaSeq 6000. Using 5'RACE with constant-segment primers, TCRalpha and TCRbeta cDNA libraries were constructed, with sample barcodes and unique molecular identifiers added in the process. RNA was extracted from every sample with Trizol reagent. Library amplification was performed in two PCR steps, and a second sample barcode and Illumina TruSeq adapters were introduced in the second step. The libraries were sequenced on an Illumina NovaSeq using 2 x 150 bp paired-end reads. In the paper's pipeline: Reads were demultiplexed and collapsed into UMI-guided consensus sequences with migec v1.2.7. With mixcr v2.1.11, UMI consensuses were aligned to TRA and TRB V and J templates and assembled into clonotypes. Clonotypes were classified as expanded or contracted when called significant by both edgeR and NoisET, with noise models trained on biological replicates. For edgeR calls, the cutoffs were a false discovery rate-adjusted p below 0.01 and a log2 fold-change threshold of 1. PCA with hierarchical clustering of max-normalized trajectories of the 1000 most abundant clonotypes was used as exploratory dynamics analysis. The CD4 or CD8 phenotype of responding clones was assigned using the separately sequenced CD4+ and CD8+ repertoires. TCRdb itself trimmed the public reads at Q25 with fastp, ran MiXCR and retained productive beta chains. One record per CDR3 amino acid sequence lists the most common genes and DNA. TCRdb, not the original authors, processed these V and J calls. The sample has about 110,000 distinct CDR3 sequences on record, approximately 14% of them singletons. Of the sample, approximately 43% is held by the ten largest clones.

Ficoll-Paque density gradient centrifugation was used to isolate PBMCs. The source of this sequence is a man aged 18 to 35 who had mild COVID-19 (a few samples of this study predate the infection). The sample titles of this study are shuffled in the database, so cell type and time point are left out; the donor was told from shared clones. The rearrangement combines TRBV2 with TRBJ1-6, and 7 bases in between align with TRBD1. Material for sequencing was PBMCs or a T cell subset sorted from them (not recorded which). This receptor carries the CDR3 CASGDSNSPLHF. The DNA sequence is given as TGTGCCAGCGGGGACAGCAATTCACCCCTCCACTTT.